This T cell receptor beta chain was documented in a study of OX40 agonist ivuxolimab in advanced cancers. Study information: Dose-escalation patients suffered from hepatocellular carcinoma, melanoma, renal cell or head and neck cancer. Overall study findings and caveats: Partial responders at 0.1-3.0 mg/kg showed near-lowest clonal expansion.

Turning to this clone: Its specificity is not known.

Clones were read by immunoSEQ multiplex PCR, and TCRdb kept only the in-frame ones, dropping some. Among tens of thousands of clones, approximately 90% were seen once, and the ten largest hold approximately 1.4%. This CDR3 spans 13 amino acids. Germline CDR1 MDHEN, CDR2 SYDVKM. V gave up 7 bases and J gave up 7 bases, with 13 bases separating them. The chain employs TRBV28 and TRBJ2-2; D may be TRBD2 (6 bases). The sequence was obtained from an adult with an advanced solid tumor such as melanoma, head and neck, liver or kidney cancer. Source: CD4+ or CD8+ T cells sorted from blood, taken in a trial of the OX40 agonist ivuxolimab. The CDR3 reads CASIPRGGGELFF. The CDR3 DNA is TGTGCCAGCATCCCCCGGGGAGGCGGGGAGCTGTTTTTT.